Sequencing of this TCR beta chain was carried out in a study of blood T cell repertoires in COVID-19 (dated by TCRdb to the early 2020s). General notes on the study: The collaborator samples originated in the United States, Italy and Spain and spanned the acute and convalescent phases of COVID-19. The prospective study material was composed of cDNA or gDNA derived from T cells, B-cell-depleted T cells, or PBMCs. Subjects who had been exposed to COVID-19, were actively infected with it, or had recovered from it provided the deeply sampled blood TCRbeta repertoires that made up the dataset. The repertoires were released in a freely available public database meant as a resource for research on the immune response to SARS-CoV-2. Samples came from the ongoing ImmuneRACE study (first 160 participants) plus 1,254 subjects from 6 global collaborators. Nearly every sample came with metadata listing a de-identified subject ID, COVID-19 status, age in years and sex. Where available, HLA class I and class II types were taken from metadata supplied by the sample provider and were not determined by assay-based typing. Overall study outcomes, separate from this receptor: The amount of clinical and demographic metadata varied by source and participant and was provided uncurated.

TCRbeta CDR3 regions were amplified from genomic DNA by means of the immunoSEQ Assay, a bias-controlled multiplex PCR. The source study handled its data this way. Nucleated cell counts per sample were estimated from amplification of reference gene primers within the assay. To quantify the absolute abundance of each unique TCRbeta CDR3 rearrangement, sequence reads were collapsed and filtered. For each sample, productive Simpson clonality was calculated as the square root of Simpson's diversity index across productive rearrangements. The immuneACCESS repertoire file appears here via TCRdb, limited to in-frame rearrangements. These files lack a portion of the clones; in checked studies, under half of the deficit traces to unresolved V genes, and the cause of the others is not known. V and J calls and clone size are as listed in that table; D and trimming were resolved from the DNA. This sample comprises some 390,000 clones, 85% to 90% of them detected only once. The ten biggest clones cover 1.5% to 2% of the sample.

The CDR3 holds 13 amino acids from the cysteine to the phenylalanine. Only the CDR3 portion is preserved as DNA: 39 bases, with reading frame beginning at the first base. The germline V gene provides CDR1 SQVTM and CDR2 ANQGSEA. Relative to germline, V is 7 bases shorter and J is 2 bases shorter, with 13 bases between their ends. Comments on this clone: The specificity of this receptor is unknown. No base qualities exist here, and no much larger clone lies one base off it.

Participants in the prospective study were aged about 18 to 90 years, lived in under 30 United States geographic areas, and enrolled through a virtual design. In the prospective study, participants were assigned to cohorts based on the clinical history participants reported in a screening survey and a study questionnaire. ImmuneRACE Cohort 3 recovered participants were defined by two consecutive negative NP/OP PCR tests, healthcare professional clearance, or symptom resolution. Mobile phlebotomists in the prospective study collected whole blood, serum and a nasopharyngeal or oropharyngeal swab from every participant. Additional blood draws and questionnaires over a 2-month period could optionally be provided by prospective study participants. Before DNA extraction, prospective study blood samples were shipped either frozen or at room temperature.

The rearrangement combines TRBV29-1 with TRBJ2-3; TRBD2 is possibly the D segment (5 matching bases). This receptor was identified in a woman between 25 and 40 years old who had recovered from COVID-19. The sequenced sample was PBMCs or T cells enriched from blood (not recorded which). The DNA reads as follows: TGCAGCGCAGACTCGGGGTCCACAGATACGCAGTATTTT. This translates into CSADSGSTDTQYF.